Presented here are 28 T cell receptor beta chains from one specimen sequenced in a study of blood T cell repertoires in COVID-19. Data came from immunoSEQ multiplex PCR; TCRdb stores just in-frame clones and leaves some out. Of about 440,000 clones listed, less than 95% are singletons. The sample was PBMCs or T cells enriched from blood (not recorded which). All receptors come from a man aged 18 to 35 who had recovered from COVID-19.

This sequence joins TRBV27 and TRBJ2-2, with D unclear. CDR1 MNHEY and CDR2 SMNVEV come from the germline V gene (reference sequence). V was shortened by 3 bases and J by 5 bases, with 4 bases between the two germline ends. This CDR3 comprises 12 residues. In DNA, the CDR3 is TGTGCCAGCAGTTTGCGGACCGGGGAGCTGTTTTTT. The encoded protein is CASSLRTGELFF.

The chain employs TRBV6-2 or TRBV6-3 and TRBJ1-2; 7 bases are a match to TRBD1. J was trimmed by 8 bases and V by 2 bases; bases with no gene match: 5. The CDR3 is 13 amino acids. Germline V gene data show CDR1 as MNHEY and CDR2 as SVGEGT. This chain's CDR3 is CASSYEGGGGYTF. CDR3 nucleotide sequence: TGTGCCAGCAGTTACGAAGGGGGCGGCGGCTACACCTTC.

In DNA, the CDR3 is TGTGCCAGCAGTACAAGACAGGGACTGAACACTGAAGCTTTCTTT. Translated: CASSTRQGLNTEAFF. V and J are TRBV28 and TRBJ1-1; TRBD1 agrees at 7 bases. V lost 5 bases, J lost 0 bases, and 6 bases stayed unmatched. CDR3 length: 15 residues. Germline V gene data show CDR1 as MDHEN and CDR2 as SYDVKM.

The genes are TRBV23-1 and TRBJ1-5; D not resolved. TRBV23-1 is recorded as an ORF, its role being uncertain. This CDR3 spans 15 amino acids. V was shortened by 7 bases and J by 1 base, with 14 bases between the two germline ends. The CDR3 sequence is CASKTAGWSNQPQHF. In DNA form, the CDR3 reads TGCGCCAGCAAAACGGCGGGGTGGAGCAATCAGCCCCAGCATTTT.

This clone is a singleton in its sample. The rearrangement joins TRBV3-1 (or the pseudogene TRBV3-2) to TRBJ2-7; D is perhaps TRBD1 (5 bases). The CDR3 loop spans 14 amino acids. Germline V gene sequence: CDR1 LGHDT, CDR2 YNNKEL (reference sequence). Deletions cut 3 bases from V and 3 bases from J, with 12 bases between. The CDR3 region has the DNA TGTGCCAGCAGCCAGGAAGGGGCCTACTACGAGCAGTACTTC. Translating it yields CASSQEGAYYEQYF.

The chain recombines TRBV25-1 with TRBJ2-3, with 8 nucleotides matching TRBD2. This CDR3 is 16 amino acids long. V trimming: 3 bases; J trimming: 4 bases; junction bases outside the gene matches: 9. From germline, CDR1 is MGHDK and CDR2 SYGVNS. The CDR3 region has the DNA TGTGCCAGCAGTGACATCAGCGGGAGTAGAGCAGATACGCAGTATTTT. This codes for CASSDISGSRADTQYF.

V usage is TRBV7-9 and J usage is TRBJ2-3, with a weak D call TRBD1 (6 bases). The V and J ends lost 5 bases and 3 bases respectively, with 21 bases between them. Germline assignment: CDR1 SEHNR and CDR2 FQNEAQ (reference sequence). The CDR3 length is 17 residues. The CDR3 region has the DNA TGTGCCAGCAGCCGCGAACAGGGAATATCGGTGACAGATACGCAGTATTTT. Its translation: CASSREQGISVTDTQYF.

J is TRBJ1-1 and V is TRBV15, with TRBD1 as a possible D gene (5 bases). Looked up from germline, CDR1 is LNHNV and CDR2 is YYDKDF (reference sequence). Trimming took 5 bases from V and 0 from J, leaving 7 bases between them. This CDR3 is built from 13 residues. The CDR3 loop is CATSGQMNTEAFF. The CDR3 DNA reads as TGTGCCACCAGCGGACAAATGAACACTGAAGCTTTCTTT.

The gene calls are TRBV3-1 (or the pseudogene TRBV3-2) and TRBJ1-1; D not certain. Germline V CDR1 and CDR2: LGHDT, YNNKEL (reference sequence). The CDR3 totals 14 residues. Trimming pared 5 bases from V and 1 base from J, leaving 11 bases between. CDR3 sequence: CASSYTDTNTEAFF. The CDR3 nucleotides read TGTGCCAGCAGCTACACTGACACGAACACTGAAGCTTTCTTT.

The CDR3 is CASSWGTSYQETQYF. The CDR3 bases are TGCGCCAGCAGCTGGGGGACATCATACCAAGAGACCCAGTACTTC. This chain uses TRBV5-1 with TRBJ2-5; tentative D call: TRBD1 (6 bases). V was shortened by 3 bases and J by 0 bases, with 12 bases between the two germline ends. The CDR3 covers 15 residues. Germline loops: CDR1 SGHRS, CDR2 YFSETQ. Supplemented by reference TRBV5-1 and TRBJ2-5, the full variable domain reads KAGVTQTPRYLIKTRGQQVTLSCSPISGHRSVSWYQQTPGQGLQFLFEYFSETQRNKGNFPGRFSGRQFSNSRSEMNVSTLELGDSALYLCASSWGTSYQETQYFGPGTRLLVL.

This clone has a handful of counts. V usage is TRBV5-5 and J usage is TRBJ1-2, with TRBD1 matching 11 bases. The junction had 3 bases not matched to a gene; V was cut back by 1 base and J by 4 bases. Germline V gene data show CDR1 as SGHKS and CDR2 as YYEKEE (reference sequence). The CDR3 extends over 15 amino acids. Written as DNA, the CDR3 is TGTGCCAGCAGCTTGACCGGGACAGGGGGCTATGGCTACACCTTC. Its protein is CASSLTGTGGYGYTF.

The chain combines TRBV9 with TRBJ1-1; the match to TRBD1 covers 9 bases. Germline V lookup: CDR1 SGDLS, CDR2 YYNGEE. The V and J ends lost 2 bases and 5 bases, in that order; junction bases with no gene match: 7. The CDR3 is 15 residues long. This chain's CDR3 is CASSVSGQGNTEAFF. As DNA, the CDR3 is TGTGCCAGCAGCGTCTCGGGACAGGGAAATACTGAAGCTTTCTTT.

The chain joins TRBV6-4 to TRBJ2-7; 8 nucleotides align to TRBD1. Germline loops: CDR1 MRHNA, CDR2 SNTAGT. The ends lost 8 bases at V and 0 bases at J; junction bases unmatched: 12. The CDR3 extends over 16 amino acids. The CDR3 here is CASDPGGVKFSYEQYF. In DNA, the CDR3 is TGTGCCAGCGACCCAGGGGGCGTAAAATTCTCCTACGAGCAGTACTTC.

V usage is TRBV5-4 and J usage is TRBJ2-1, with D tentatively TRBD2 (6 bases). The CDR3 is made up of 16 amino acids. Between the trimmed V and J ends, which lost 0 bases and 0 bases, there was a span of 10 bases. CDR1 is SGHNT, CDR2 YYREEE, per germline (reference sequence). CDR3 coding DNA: TGTGCCAGCAGCTTGGTTGGGGGGAGCTCCTACAATGAGCAGTTCTTC. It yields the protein CASSLVGGSSYNEQFF.

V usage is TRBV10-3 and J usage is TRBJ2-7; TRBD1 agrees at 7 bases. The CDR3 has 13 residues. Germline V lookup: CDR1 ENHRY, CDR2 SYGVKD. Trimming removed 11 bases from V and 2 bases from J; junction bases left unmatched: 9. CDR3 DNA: TGTGCCTCAACCGCCGGACAGGCCTACGAGCAGTACTTC. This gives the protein CASTAGQAYEQYF.

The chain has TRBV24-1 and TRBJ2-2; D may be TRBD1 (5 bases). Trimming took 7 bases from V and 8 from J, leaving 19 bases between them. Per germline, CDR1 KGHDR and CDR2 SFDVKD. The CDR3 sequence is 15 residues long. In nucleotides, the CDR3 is TGTGCCACCAGGGGCAGGGAAATGAAGGAGGGGGAGCTGTTTTTT. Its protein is CATRGREMKEGELFF.

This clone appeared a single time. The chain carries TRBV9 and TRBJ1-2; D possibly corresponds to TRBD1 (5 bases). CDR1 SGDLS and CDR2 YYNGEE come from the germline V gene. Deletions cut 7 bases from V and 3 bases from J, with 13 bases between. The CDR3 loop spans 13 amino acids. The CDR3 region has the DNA TGTGCCAGCGGCACAGGAGAATACTATGGCTACACCTTC. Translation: CASGTGEYYGYTF. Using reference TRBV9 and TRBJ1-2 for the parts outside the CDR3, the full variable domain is DSGVTQTPKHLITATGQRVTLRCSPRSGDLSVYWYQQSLDQGLQFLIQYYNGEERAKGNILERFSAQQFPDLHSELNLSSLELGDSALYFCASGTGEYYGYTFGSGTRLTVV.

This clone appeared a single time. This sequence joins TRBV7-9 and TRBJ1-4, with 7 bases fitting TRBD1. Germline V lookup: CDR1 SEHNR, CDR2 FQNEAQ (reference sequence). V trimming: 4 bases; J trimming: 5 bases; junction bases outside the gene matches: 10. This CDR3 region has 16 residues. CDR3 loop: CASSSITGATNEKLFF. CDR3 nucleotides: TGTGCCAGCAGCTCGATCACAGGGGCGACAAATGAAAAACTGTTTTTT. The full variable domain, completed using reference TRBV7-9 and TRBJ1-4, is DTGVSQNPRHKITKRGQNVTFRCDPISEHNRLYWYRQTLGQGPEFLTYFQNEAQLEKSRLLSDRFSAERPKGSFSTLEIQRTEQGDSAMYLCASSSITGATNEKLFFGSGTQLSVL.

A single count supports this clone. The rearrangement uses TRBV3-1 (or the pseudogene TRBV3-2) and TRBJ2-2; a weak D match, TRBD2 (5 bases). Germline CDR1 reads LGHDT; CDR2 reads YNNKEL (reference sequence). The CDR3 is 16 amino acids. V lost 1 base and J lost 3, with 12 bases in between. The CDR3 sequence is CASSQAASPDTGELFF. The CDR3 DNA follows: TGTGCCAGCAGCCAAGCCGCTAGCCCGGACACCGGGGAGCTGTTTTTT.

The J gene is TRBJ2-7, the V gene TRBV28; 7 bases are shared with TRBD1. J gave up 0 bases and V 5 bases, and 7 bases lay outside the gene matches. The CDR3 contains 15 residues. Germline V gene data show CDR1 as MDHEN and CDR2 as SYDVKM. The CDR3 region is CASSPLRDSSYEQYF. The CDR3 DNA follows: TGTGCCAGCAGTCCCTTGAGGGACAGCTCCTACGAGCAGTACTTC. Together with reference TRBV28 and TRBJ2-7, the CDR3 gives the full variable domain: DVKVTQSSRYLVKRTGEKVFLECVQDMDHENMFWYRQDPGLGLRLIYFSYDVKMKEKGDIPEGYSVSREKKERFSLILESASTNQTSMYLCASSPLRDSSYEQYFGPGTRLTVT.

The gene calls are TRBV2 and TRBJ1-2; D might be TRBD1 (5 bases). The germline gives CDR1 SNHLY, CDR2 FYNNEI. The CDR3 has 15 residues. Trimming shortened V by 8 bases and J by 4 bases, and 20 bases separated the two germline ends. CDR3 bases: TGTGCCAGCTATGCCGACAGCAAACCAGGCTATGGCTACACCTTC. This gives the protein CASYADSKPGYGYTF.

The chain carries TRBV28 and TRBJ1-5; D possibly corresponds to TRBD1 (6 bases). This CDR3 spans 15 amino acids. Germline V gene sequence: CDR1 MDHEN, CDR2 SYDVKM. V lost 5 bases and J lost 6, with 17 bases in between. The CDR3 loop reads CASSPGTLSGQPQHF. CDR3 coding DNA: TGTGCCAGCAGTCCAGGGACATTGTCGGGTCAGCCCCAGCATTTT.

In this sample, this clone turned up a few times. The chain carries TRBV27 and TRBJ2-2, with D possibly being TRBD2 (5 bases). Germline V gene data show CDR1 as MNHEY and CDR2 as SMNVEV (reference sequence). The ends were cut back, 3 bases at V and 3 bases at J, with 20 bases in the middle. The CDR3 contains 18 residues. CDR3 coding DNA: TGTGCCAGCAGTTTTAGTATTTTCGGGGATGCTGACACCGGGGAGCTGTTTTTT. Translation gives CASSFSIFGDADTGELFF.

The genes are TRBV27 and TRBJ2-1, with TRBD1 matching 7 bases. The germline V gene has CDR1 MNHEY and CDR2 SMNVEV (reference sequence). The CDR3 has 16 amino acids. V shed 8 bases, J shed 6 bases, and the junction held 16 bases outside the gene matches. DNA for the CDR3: TGTGCCAGCCATTCCGTAGGGGCAGGGGGAAGCAATGAGCAGTTCTTC. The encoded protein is CASHSVGAGGSNEQFF.

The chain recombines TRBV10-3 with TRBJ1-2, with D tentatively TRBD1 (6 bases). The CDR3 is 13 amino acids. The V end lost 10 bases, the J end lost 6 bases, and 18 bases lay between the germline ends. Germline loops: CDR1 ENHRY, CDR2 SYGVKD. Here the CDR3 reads CATTDSKKNGYTF. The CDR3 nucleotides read TGTGCCACTACGGACAGCAAGAAAAATGGCTACACCTTC.

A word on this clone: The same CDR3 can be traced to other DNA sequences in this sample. CDR3 nucleotide sequence: TGTGCCAGTAGTATAGTAGCAGGGAGCAATCAGCCCCAGCATTTT. It is translated as CASSIVAGSNQPQHF. The chain has TRBV19 and TRBJ1-5, with a tentative D call TRBD1 (5 bases). This CDR3 has 15 residues. Trimming took 1 base from V and 1 from J, leaving 8 bases between them. From germline, CDR1 is LNHDA and CDR2 SQIVND (reference sequence).

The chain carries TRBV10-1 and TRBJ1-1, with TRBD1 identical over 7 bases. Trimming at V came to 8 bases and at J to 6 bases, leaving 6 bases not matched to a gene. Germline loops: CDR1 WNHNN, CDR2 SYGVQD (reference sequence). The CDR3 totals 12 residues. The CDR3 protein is CASGQVGSEAFF. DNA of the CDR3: TGCGCCAGCGGACAGGTCGGCTCTGAAGCTTTCTTT.

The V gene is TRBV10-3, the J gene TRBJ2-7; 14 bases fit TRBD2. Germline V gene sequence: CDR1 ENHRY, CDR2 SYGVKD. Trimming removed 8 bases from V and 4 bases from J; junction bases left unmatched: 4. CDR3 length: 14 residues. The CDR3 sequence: CAISGLAGAYEQYF. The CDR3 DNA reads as TGTGCCATCTCGGGACTAGCGGGAGCGTACGAGCAGTACTTC.